These 8 T cell receptor beta chains share one sample of origin, sequenced in a study of T cell repertoires in ileal Crohn's disease. Specified time point: neoterminal ileum biopsy at postoperative endoscopy, about 6 months after surgery. The protocol was immunoSEQ multiplex PCR, while the TCRdb copy is restricted to in-frame clones and leaves out a portion. The sample shows 4,500 to 5,500 clones, about four fifths of them seen only once. Sequenced: ileal tissue. These receptors were collected from an adult with Crohn's disease.

The V call is TRBV2, the J call TRBJ2-1; the D gene is possibly TRBD2 (5 bases). The germline gives CDR1 SNHLY, CDR2 FYNNEI. The V and J ends lost 10 bases and 9 bases respectively, with 13 bases between them. This CDR3 region has 11 residues. CDR3: CATSTEAEQFF. The CDR3, as DNA: TGTGCCACTAGCACGGAAGCTGAGCAGTTCTTC.

V is TRBV6-1 and J is TRBJ1-1; D is possibly TRBD1 (5 bases). The V and J ends lost 3 bases and 2 bases respectively, with 25 bases between them. CDR3 size: 19 residues. Germline V CDR1 and CDR2: MNHNS, SASEGT. The CDR3 is CASSDLSGGFSLPNTEAFF. The CDR3 region has the DNA TGTGCCAGCAGTGACCTCAGTGGGGGTTTCTCTCTACCAAACACTGAAGCTTTCTTT.

V gene TRBV18 combines with J gene TRBJ2-7; no firm D call. The CDR3 spans 17 residues. Germline V gives CDR1 KGHSH, CDR2 LQKENI. The germline V and J ends were trimmed by 3 bases and 2 bases, with 20 bases remaining between them. The CDR3 region is CASSPVWGVGLTYEQYF. In nucleotides, the CDR3 is TGTGCCAGCTCACCGGTATGGGGTGTGGGGTTGACCTACGAGCAGTACTTC.

This clone was seen a single time. The chain couples TRBV7-2 to TRBJ2-3; D unresolved. The CDR3 loop spans 13 amino acids. CDR1 and CDR2 (germline): SGHTA, FQGNSA. Trimming removed 1 base at V and 4 bases at J, with 6 bases between. The CDR3 nucleotides are TGTGCCAGCAGCTTAGTGTCCGCAGATACGCAGTATTTT. Its translation: CASSLVSADTQYF.

The chain couples TRBV7-9 to TRBJ1-3; TRBD1 matches at 8 bases. From germline, CDR1 is SEHNR and CDR2 FQNEAQ (reference sequence). V trimming: 5 bases; J trimming: 3 bases; junction bases outside the gene matches: 3. The CDR3 has 14 amino acids. The CDR3 DNA reads TGTGCCAGCAGCCCCGACAGGGGTGGAAACACCATATATTTT. Translated, it gives CASSPDRGGNTIYF.

This chain links TRBV13 with TRBJ2-7, with a weak D call TRBD1 (5 bases). Germline V gene data show CDR1 as PRHDT and CDR2 as FYEKMQ (reference sequence). CDR3 length equals 14 residues. Trimming took off 0 bases at V and 3 bases at J, with 9 bases between the two ends. CDR3 residues: CASSLGADSYEQYF. CDR3 in DNA: TGTGCCAGCAGCTTAGGAGCAGACAGCTACGAGCAGTACTTC.

This clone was seen only a few times. The chain combines TRBV6-1 with TRBJ1-1; D ambiguous. Per germline, CDR1 MNHNS and CDR2 SASEGT. V lost 4 bases to trimming and J lost 10 bases, with 4 bases between them. The length of the CDR3 is 9 residues. This chain's CDR3 is CASSVGAFF. The CDR3 bases are TGTGCCAGCAGTGTGGGAGCTTTCTTT.

The chain uses TRBV9 and TRBJ1-3; no clear D gene. V was clipped by 0 bases and J by 2 bases, with 3 bases between them. Germline V gives CDR1 SGDLS, CDR2 YYNGEE. The CDR3 is 13 residues long. In DNA form, the CDR3 reads TGTGCCAGCAGCGTAGCCCCTGGAAACACCATATATTTT. It is translated as CASSVAPGNTIYF. Full variable domain (rest looked up from reference TRBV9 and TRBJ1-3): DSGVTQTPKHLITATGQRVTLRCSPRSGDLSVYWYQQSLDQGLQFLIQYYNGEERAKGNILERFSAQQFPDLHSELNLSSLELGDSALYFCASSVAPGNTIYFGEGSWLTVV.